This entry lists 2 T cell receptor beta chains sequenced from one sample in a study of OX40 agonist ivuxolimab in advanced cancers. The method behind the library was the immunoSEQ multiplex PCR assay. TCRdb's version of the immuneACCESS table is confined to in-frame rearrangements and falls short of the full clone set. An unresolved V gene accounts for under half of the shortfall where checked; the remainder is of unknown origin. This sample comprises some 95,000 clones, around 88% of them detected only once. The ten largest clones add up to 0.45% to 0.55% of the sample. Here the sequenced sample was CD4+ or CD8+ T cells sorted from blood, taken in a trial of the OX40 agonist ivuxolimab. Receptor source: an adult with an advanced solid tumor such as melanoma, head and neck, liver or kidney cancer.

The rearrangement links TRBV5-6 to TRBJ1-2; possibly TRBD1 for D (5 bases). This CDR3 spans 15 amino acids. Germline CDR1 SGHDT, CDR2 YYEEEE. V lost 1 base and J lost 3, with 13 bases in between. DNA for the CDR3: TGTGCCAGCAGCTTGTATCGGCTACAGGACTATGGCTACACCTTC. This codes for CASSLYRLQDYGYTF.

The chain couples TRBV7-6 to TRBJ1-3; the D gene is possibly TRBD1 (6 bases). This CDR3 region has 15 residues. Per germline, CDR1 SGHVS and CDR2 FNYEAQ. Trimming removed 5 bases at V and 0 bases at J, with 11 bases between. The CDR3 sequence: CASSRQDYSGNTIYF. CDR3 DNA sequence: TGTGCCAGCAGCCGACAGGATTACTCTGGAAACACCATATATTTT.